Presented here are 24 T cell receptor beta chains from one specimen sequenced in a study of blood T cell repertoires in COVID-19. Data came from immunoSEQ multiplex PCR; TCRdb stores just in-frame clones and leaves some out. The data contain a few hundred thousand clones, approximately 90% of them singletons. The sample taken for sequencing was PBMCs or T cells enriched from blood (not recorded which). The receptors derive from a woman younger than 30 who had recovered from COVID-19.

This clone was found once. The chain combines TRBV7-2 with TRBJ2-1; tentatively, D is TRBD2 (7 bases). Germline V lookup: CDR1 SGHTA, CDR2 FQGNSA. The length of the CDR3 is 19 residues. Trimming shortened V by 3 bases and J by 2 bases, and 23 bases separated the two germline ends. The CDR3 is CASSFRMSVGGHPYNEQFF. The CDR3 nucleotides are TGTGCCAGCAGCTTCCGGATGTCTGTGGGGGGGCACCCCTACAATGAGCAGTTCTTC.

The chain links TRBV5-5 to TRBJ2-7, with a weak D call TRBD2 (5 bases). V was pared by 1 base and J by 5 bases, with 10 bases between. The CDR3 loop spans 13 amino acids. Germline loops: CDR1 SGHKS, CDR2 YYEKEE (reference sequence). Written as DNA, the CDR3 is TGTGCCAGCAGCTTGAGGGAGATCGACGAGCAGTACTTC. Its protein product is CASSLREIDEQYF.

The V gene is TRBV5-1, the J gene TRBJ2-1, with 9 bases aligning to TRBD2. V was pared by 5 bases and J by 9 bases, with 24 bases of the junction left unmatched. CDR1 SGHRS and CDR2 YFSETQ come from the germline V gene. This CDR3 has 19 amino acids. In nucleotides, the CDR3 is TGCGCCAGCAGACAATACTCCAGGGCGGCCAGCGGGGGGCTGGGTGAGCAGTTCTTC. This encodes CASRQYSRAASGGLGEQFF.

Notes on this clone: At one end the junction does not follow the germline gene, possibly because of a read error. The chain employs TRBV4-1 and TRBJ2-7, with 7 bases matching TRBD2. The V gene's germline CDR1 is MGHRA and CDR2 YSYEKL. The CDR3 spans 12 residues. The CDR3 is CASSQDWGGTIF. CDR3 DNA sequence: TGCGCCAGCAGCCAAGATTGGGGGGGGACGATCTTC.

The rearrangement joins TRBV7-2 to TRBJ2-1, with D unresolved. The CDR3 covers 15 residues. V was pared by 2 bases and J by 0 bases, with 8 bases between. Per the germline V gene, CDR1 is SGHTA and CDR2 is FQGNSA. The CDR3, as DNA: TGTGCCAGCAGCTTAAGAAAGAGCTCCTACAATGAGCAGTTCTTC. The encoded protein is CASSLRKSSYNEQFF.

The rearrangement links TRBV5-1 to TRBJ1-1, with TRBD1 matching 8 bases. Germline V gene sequence: CDR1 SGHRS, CDR2 YFSETQ. J gave up 6 bases and V 4 bases, and 11 bases lay outside the gene matches. This CDR3 has 15 amino acids. The CDR3 nucleotides read TGCGCCAGCAGCCTCGGACAGGGCGGCCCCGCTGAAGCTTTCTTT. It yields the protein CASSLGQGGPAEAFF.

V and J are TRBV6-1 and TRBJ1-3; D ambiguous. Trimming left V 1 base short and J 2 bases short, with 9 bases between. Germline values: CDR1 MNHNS, CDR2 SASEGT. The CDR3 has 15 amino acids. The CDR3: CASSEVSVPGNTIYF. As DNA, the CDR3 is TGTGCCAGCAGTGAAGTTTCTGTCCCTGGAAACACCATATATTTT.

This clone was counted a single time. The chain is built from TRBV19 and TRBJ1-5; D is undetermined. Germline CDR1 LNHDA, CDR2 SQIVND (reference sequence). This CDR3 has 11 amino acids. The V end was cut by 5 bases, the J end by 6 bases, with 5 bases between. CDR3 in amino acids: CASSASQPQHF. CDR3 bases: TGTGCCAGTAGTGCGTCTCAGCCCCAGCATTTT.

The chain uses TRBV7-9 and TRBJ1-5, with TRBD1 as a possible D gene (5 bases). Trimming left V 4 bases short and J 4 bases short, with 14 bases between. Germline lookup yields CDR1 SEHNR and CDR2 FQNEAQ (reference sequence). This CDR3 region has 15 residues. The CDR3 spells CASSSGTRGNQPQHF. Here the CDR3 DNA reads TGTGCCAGCAGCTCCGGGACCCGGGGGAATCAGCCCCAGCATTTT.

The chain links TRBV5-4 to TRBJ1-1, with D unclear. Germline CDR1 is SGHNT and CDR2 is YYREEE (reference sequence). Deletions cut 0 bases from V and 4 bases from J, with 13 bases between. The CDR3 covers 15 residues. CDR3 nucleotide sequence: TGTGCCAGCAGCTTGGGACCGCTCTCGGGCACTGAAGCTTTCTTT. Encoded protein: CASSLGPLSGTEAFF.

This clone was observed a few times. The chain is built from TRBV7-9 and TRBJ1-5; 8 positions match TRBD1. V lost 10 bases and J lost 2; bases outside the gene matches: 7. The CDR3 runs to 14 residues. Germline V lookup: CDR1 SEHNR, CDR2 FQNEAQ (reference sequence). The CDR3, as DNA: TGTGCCACCGAGCAGGGGGCAGGCAATCAGCCCCAGCATTTT. It translates to CATEQGAGNQPQHF. Full variable domain (remainder filled in from reference TRBV7-9 and TRBJ1-5): DTGVSQNPRHKITKRGQNVTFRCDPISEHNRLYWYRQTLGQGPEFLTYFQNEAQLEKSRLLSDRFSAERPKGSFSTLEIQRTEQGDSAMYLCATEQGAGNQPQHFGDGTRLSIL.

The genes are TRBV6-6 and TRBJ1-2; D is unresolved. The germline V gene encodes CDR1 MNHNY and CDR2 SVGAGI (reference sequence). CDR3 length: 13 residues. Between the trimmed V and J ends, which lost 5 bases and 0 bases, there was a span of 7 bases. The CDR3 here is CASSPGTNYGYTF. CDR3 DNA sequence: TGTGCCAGCAGTCCGGGAACTAACTATGGCTACACCTTC.

The table lists this clone with a few counts. CDR3 nucleotides: TGCGCCAGCAAGGAACAGGGTGAAGCTTTCTTT. Its protein product is CASKEQGEAFF. The V call is TRBV5-1, the J call TRBJ1-1; TRBD1 might be the D (6 bases). The CDR3 loop spans 11 amino acids. The germline CDR1 and CDR2 sequences are SGHRS and YFSETQ. The germline V and J ends were trimmed by 6 bases and 7 bases, with 10 bases remaining between them.

CDR3 loop: CASSPGVLAGGEQYF. DNA for the CDR3: TGTGCCAGCAGCCCTGGTGTGCTAGCGGGGGGCGAGCAGTACTTC. The V gene is TRBV7-3, the J gene TRBJ2-7; 11 nucleotides agree with TRBD2. The CDR3 is 15 amino acids. Germline CDR1 reads SGHTA; CDR2 reads FQGTGA. The V segment lost 5 bases and the J segment 6 bases; nucleotides outside the gene matches: 9.

The chain couples TRBV5-1 to TRBJ1-3; D is uncertain. This CDR3 spans 17 amino acids. With 0 bases removed from V and 0 bases from J, the gap between germline ends came to 13 bases. Germline-derived CDR1 and CDR2 are SGHRS and YFSETQ. Here the CDR3 DNA reads TGCGCCAGCAGCTTGGAGATAATAGGGAGCTCTGGAAACACCATATATTTT. Residues: CASSLEIIGSSGNTIYF. The full variable domain, with the rest looked up from reference TRBV5-1 and TRBJ1-3, is KAGVTQTPRYLIKTRGQQVTLSCSPISGHRSVSWYQQTPGQGLQFLFEYFSETQRNKGNFPGRFSGRQFSNSRSEMNVSTLELGDSALYLCASSLEIIGSSGNTIYFGEGSWLTVV.

The chain joins TRBV19 to TRBJ1-1, with a weak D call TRBD1 (6 bases). The CDR3 is 15 residues long. The V gene lost 3 bases and the J gene lost 1 base, with 12 bases spanning the gap. Looked up from germline, CDR1 is LNHDA and CDR2 is SQIVND (reference sequence). The CDR3 is CASSIGTSQNTEAFF. In DNA form, the CDR3 reads TGTGCCAGTAGTATTGGGACAAGTCAGAACACTGAAGCTTTCTTT.

V usage is TRBV7-9 and J usage is TRBJ1-1; D not resolved. V shed 4 bases and J shed 0 bases, with 18 bases lying between them. From germline, CDR1 is SEHNR and CDR2 FQNEAQ (reference sequence). The CDR3 runs to 17 residues. The CDR3: CASSSLAGRQMNTEAFF. Here the CDR3 DNA reads TGTGCCAGCAGCTCCTTGGCGGGCCGCCAAATGAACACTGAAGCTTTCTTT.

The sample holds one count of this clone. Other DNA sequences of this sample code for an identical CDR3. The rearrangement links TRBV7-3 to TRBJ1-1; 9 nucleotides align to TRBD1. V lost 3 bases to trimming and J lost 1 base; unmatched junction nucleotides: 0. The CDR3 is made up of 14 amino acids. Per the germline V gene, CDR1 is SGHTA and CDR2 is FQGTGA. CDR3 residues: CASSLGQGNTEAFF. Written as DNA, the CDR3 is TGTGCCAGCAGCTTGGGACAGGGGAACACTGAAGCTTTCTTT. Full variable domain (outside the CDR3, taken from reference TRBV7-3 and TRBJ1-1): GAGVSQTPSNKVTEKGKYVELRCDPISGHTALYWYRQSLGQGPEFLIYFQGTGAADDSGLPNDRFFAVRPEGSVSTLKIQRTERGDSAVYLCASSLGQGNTEAFFGQGTRLTVV.

This clone was counted between two and nine times. This sequence joins TRBV4-3 and TRBJ1-6; possible D gene TRBD1, 5 bases. CDR1 and CDR2 from the germline V gene are LGHNA and YSLEER. The V end was cut by 0 bases, the J end by 9 bases, with 15 bases between. The length of the CDR3 is 16 residues. The CDR3 sequence is CASSQDLGGEGSPLHF. In DNA form, the CDR3 reads TGCGCCAGCAGCCAAGATTTAGGAGGGGAAGGTTCACCCCTCCACTTT.

The count of this clone is one. This chain uses TRBV6-2 or TRBV6-3 with TRBJ1-1; tentative D call: TRBD1 (6 bases). The CDR3 has 13 residues. Germline CDR1 and CDR2: MNHEY and SVGEGT. The V end was cut by 4 bases, the J end by 8 bases, with 14 bases between. The CDR3 region is CASSWADGTEAFF. Written as DNA, the CDR3 is TGTGCCAGCAGTTGGGCGGACGGGACAGAAGCTTTCTTT.

The sample holds a few counts of this clone. V gene TRBV6-2 or TRBV6-3 combines with J gene TRBJ2-2; possibly TRBD1 for D (6 bases). The V gene's germline CDR1 is MNHEY and CDR2 SVGEGT. Trimming cost V 5 bases and J 5 bases, with 18 bases left between them. This CDR3 spans 16 amino acids. CDR3 nucleotide sequence: TGTGCCAGCAGTCCATGGACAGACGCGAGAACCGGGGAGCTGTTTTTT. Encoded protein: CASSPWTDARTGELFF.

This chain links TRBV19 with TRBJ1-5, with D possibly matching TRBD1 (5 bases). This CDR3 region has 17 residues. V was trimmed by 5 bases and J by 2 bases, leaving 19 bases between them. The germline V gene has CDR1 LNHDA and CDR2 SQIVND (reference sequence). CDR3 amino acids: CASSETIGWGGNQPQHF. The DNA of the CDR3 is TGTGCCAGTAGTGAAACCATAGGATGGGGCGGCAATCAGCCCCAGCATTTT.

The chain recombines TRBV25-1 with TRBJ1-2, with D possibly matching TRBD1 (6 bases). This CDR3 is built from 18 residues. Germline CDR1 reads MGHDK; CDR2 reads SYGVNS. Trimming took off 5 bases at V and 0 bases at J, with 22 bases between the two ends. The CDR3 DNA follows: TGTGCCAGCAGTCCACGTGGGGGCGCATTATTTCCTAACTATGGCTACACCTTC. The encoded protein is CASSPRGGALFPNYGYTF.

CDR3 protein: CASSLQGAADTQYF. DNA of the CDR3: TGTGCCAGCAGTTTGCAGGGGGCAGCAGATACGCAGTATTTT. The V call is TRBV9, the J call TRBJ2-3; TRBD1 aligns across 8 bases. Germline lookup yields CDR1 SGDLS and CDR2 YYNGEE. The CDR3 consists of 14 residues. Losses at the gene ends were 5 bases for V and 4 bases for J; bases not matched to a gene: 6.